This TCR beta chain is from a study of T-cell memory formation after mild COVID-19. Study-wide results and caveats: Contracting clones from day 15 to 85 showed balanced CD4/CD8; later expanders favored CD4+. Clones which contracted sat mainly in CM and EM if CD4+, and in EMRA if CD8+.

Each CDR3 protein is one row after TCRdb ran MiXCR on the 5' RACE reads. The sample yields just under 550,000 distinct CDR3 sequences, about 20% seen once. Of note for this clonotype: As yet, its antigen is unknown.

Per germline, CDR1 MNHEY and CDR2 SVGAGI. Trimming cost V 0 bases and J 2 bases, with 8 bases left between them. This CDR3 has 15 residues. This TCR derives from an adult woman who had mild COVID-19 (a few samples of this study predate the infection). Cell type and time point are not known. Sequencing was performed on PBMCs or a T cell subset sorted from them (not recorded which). The chain uses TRBV6-5 and TRBJ2-1; a weak D match, TRBD2 (6 bases). CDR3 in amino acids: CASSYSRGPYNEQFF. The CDR3 DNA is TGTGCCAGCAGTTACTCGCGGGGACCCTACAATGAGCAGTTCTTC.